The 3 T cell receptor beta chains listed next were all sequenced from one sample in a study of cytomegalovirus exposure and HLA in healthy donors. With 60 Vbeta and 13 Jbeta primers, the PCR was carried out. Generated by immunoSEQ multiplex PCR, the TCRdb table keeps only in-frame clones and is missing some. The table has 110,000 or so clones, 69% seen once. Sample: PBMCs. These receptors were collected from a man aged 25-45 years in good health and CMV-seronegative.

The chain has TRBV11-2 and TRBJ2-5; the match to TRBD1 covers 8 bases. The germline gives CDR1 SGHAT, CDR2 FQNNGV. This CDR3 has 15 residues. V lost 3 bases to trimming and J lost 5 bases; unmatched junction nucleotides: 8. The CDR3 DNA follows: TGTGCCAGCAGCTTGCGACAGGGGATGGCGGAGACCCAGTACTTC. Its protein is CASSLRQGMAETQYF. The complete variable domain, with remaining parts taken from reference TRBV11-2 and TRBJ2-5, reads EAGVAQSPRYKIIEKRQSVAFWCNPISGHATLYWYQQILGQGPKLLIQFQNNGVVDDSQLPKDRFSAERLKGVDSTLKIQPAKLEDSAVYLCASSLRQGMAETQYFGPGTRLLVL.

J is TRBJ1-5 and V is TRBV9, with 12 bases identical to TRBD1. Per germline, CDR1 SGDLS and CDR2 YYNGEE. Trimming took 3 bases from V and 4 from J; bases not matched to a gene: 5. The CDR3 has 16 residues. CDR3 loop: CASSGGQGAWNQPQHF. CDR3 in DNA: TGTGCCAGCAGCGGGGGACAGGGGGCTTGGAATCAGCCCCAGCATTTT. Drawing the rest from reference TRBV9 and TRBJ1-5, the complete variable domain is DSGVTQTPKHLITATGQRVTLRCSPRSGDLSVYWYQQSLDQGLQFLIQYYNGEERAKGNILERFSAQQFPDLHSELNLSSLELGDSALYFCASSGGQGAWNQPQHFGDGTRLSIL.

CDR3 sequence reads: CASSMAAEEQFF. The CDR3 nucleotides read TGTGCCAGTAGTATGGCGGCAGAAGAGCAGTTCTTC. The J gene is TRBJ2-1, the V gene TRBV19; D is ambiguous. Trimming cost V 3 bases and J 10 bases, with 10 bases left between them. Germline V gene sequence: CDR1 LNHDA, CDR2 SQIVND (reference sequence). The CDR3 spans 12 residues.